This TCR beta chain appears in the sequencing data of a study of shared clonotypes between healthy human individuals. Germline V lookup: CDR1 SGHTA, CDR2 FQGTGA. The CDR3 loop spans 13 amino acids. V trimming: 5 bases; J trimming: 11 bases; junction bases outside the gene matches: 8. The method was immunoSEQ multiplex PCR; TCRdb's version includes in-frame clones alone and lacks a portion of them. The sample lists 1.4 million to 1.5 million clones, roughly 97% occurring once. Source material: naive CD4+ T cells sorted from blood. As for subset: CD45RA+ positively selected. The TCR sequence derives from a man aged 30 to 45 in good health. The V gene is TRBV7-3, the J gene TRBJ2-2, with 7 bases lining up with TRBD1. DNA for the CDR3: TGTGCCAGCAGCCTCCGACAGGGTATAGAGCTGTTTTTT. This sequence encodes CASSLRQGIELFF.